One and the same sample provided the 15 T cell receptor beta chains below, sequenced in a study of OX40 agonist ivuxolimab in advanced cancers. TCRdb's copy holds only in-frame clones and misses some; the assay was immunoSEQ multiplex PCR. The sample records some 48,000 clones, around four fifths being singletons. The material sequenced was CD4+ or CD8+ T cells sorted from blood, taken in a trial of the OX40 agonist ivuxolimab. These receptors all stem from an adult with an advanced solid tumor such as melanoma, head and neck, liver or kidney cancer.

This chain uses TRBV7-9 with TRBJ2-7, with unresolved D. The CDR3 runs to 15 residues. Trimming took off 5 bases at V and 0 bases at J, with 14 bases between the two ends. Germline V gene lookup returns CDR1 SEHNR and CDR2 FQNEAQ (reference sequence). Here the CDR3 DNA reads TGTGCCAGCAGCCCTCTAGTAGGTTCCTCCTACGAGCAGTACTTC. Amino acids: CASSPLVGSSYEQYF.

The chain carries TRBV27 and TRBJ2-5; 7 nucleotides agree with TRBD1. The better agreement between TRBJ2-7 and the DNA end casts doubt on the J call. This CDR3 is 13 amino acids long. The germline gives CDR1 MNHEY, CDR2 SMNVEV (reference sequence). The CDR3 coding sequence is TGTGCCAGCAGTTTGGGACAGTACTACGAGCAGTACTTC. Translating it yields CASSLGQYYEQYF.

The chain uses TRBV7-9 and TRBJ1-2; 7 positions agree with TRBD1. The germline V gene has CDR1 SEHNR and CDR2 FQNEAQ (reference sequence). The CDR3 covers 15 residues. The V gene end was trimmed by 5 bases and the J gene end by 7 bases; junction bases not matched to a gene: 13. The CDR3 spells CASSPPGGVLGGYTF. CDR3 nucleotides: TGTGCCAGCAGCCCCCCAGGGGGGGTATTAGGTGGCTACACCTTC.

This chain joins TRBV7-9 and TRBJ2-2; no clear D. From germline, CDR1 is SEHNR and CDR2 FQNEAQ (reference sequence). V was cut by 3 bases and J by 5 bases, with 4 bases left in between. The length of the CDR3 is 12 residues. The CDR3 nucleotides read TGTGCCAGCAGCTTGGAGACCGGGGAGCTGTTTTTT. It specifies CASSLETGELFF. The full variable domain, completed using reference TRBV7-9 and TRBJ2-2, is DTGVSQNPRHKITKRGQNVTFRCDPISEHNRLYWYRQTLGQGPEFLTYFQNEAQLEKSRLLSDRFSAERPKGSFSTLEIQRTEQGDSAMYLCASSLETGELFFGEGSRLTVL.

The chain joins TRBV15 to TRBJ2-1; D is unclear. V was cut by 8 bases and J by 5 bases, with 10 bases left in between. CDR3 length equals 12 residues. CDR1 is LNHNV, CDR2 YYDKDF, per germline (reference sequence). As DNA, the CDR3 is TGTGCCACCTCCTGGACCCACAATGAGCAGTTCTTC. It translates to CATSWTHNEQFF.

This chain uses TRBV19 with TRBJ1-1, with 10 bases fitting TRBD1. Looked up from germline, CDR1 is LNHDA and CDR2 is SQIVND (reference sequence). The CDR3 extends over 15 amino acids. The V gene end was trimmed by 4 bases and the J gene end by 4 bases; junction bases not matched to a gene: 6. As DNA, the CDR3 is TGTGCCAGTAGTACCTCCGGGACAGGGGTCACTGAAGCTTTCTTT. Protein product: CASSTSGTGVTEAFF.

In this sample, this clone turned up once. The CDR3 region is CASSLVAGPLSYEQYF. In DNA, the CDR3 is TGTGCCAGCAGTTTAGTAGCGGGTCCCCTCTCCTACGAGCAGTACTTC. This chain links TRBV28 with TRBJ2-7; 7 bases agree with TRBD2. V was pared by 2 bases and J by 0 bases, with 7 bases of the junction left unmatched. Per the germline V gene, CDR1 is MDHEN and CDR2 is SYDVKM. This CDR3 region has 16 residues.

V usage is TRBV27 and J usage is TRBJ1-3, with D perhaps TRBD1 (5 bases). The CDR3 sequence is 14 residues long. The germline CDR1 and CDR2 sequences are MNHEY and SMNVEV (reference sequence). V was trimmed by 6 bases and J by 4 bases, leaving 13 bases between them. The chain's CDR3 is CASSPRVPGNTIYF. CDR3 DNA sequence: TGTGCCAGCAGCCCCAGGGTCCCCGGAAACACCATATATTTT.

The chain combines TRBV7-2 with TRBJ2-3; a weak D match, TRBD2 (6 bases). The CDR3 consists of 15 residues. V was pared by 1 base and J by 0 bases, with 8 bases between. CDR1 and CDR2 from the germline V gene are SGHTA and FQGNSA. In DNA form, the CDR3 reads TGTGCCAGCAGCTTAGGCGGGGTCAGCACAGATACGCAGTATTTT. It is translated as CASSLGGVSTDTQYF.

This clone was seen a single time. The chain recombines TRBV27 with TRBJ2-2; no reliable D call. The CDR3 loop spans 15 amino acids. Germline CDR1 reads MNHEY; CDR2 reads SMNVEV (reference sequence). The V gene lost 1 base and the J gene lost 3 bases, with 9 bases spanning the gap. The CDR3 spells CASSLFPRDTGELFF. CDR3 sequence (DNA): TGTGCCAGCAGTTTATTTCCTAGGGACACCGGGGAGCTGTTTTTT.

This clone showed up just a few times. CDR3 sequence reads: CASSEMSSGENIQYF. CDR3 nucleotide sequence: TGTGCCAGCAGTGAAATGTCTAGCGGGGAAAACATTCAGTACTTC. The chain joins TRBV6-1 to TRBJ2-4, with TRBD2 matching 9 bases. Looked up from germline, CDR1 is MNHNS and CDR2 is SASEGT. The trim removed 2 bases at V and 5 bases at J, leaving 4 bases unmatched. CDR3 length equals 15 residues.

The CDR3 DNA sequence: TGTGCCAGCAGCTTGCAAGGGACAGGGGGCTACGAGCAGTACTTC. Its protein is CASSLQGTGGYEQYF. The rearrangement joins TRBV5-4 to TRBJ2-7, with 11 bases aligning to TRBD1. The CDR3 totals 15 residues. Germline loops: CDR1 SGHNT, CDR2 YYREEE (reference sequence). Unmatched junction bases numbered 3, after V lost 1 base and J lost 3 bases. Together with reference TRBV5-4 and TRBJ2-7, the CDR3 gives the full variable domain: ETGVTQSPTHLIKTRGQQVTLRCSSQSGHNTVSWYQQALGQGPQFIFQYYREEENGRGNFPPRFSGLQFPNYSSELNVNALELDDSALYLCASSLQGTGGYEQYFGPGTRLTVT.

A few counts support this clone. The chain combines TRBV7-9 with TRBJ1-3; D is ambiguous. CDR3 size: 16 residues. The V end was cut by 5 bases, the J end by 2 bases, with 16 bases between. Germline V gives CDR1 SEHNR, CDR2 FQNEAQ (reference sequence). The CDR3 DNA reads TGTGCCAGCAGCCCGCAGTCATTAGGGCCTGGAAACACCATATATTTT. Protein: CASSPQSLGPGNTIYF.

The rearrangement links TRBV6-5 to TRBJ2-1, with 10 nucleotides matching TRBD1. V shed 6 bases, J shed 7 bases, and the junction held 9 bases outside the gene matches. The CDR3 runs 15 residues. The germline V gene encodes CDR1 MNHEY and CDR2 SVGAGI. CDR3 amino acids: CASRETGGVLNEQFF. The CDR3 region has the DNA TGTGCCAGCAGAGAGACAGGGGGCGTTCTTAATGAGCAGTTCTTC.

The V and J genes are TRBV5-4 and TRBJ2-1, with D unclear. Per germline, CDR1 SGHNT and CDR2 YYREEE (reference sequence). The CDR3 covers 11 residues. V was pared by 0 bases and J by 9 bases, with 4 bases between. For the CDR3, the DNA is TGTGCCAGCAGCTTGGGAGTTGAGCAGTTCTTC. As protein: CASSLGVEQFF.